This TCR beta chain was recovered during a study of blood T cell repertoires in COVID-19. This clone has more than one count but fewer than ten. Authors' analysis steps: Reference gene primer amplification gave nucleated cell count estimates. Generated by immunoSEQ multiplex PCR, the TCRdb table keeps only in-frame clones and is missing some. V and J calls and clone size follow that table, whereas D and trimming were derived from the DNA. The repertoire holds about 340,000 clones, with 80% to 90% as singletons. Per the germline V gene, CDR1 is MNHEY and CDR2 is SVGAGI. Unmatched junction bases numbered 6, after V lost 2 bases and J lost 0 bases. The CDR3 extends over 16 amino acids. Enrolled through a virtual design, the participants were between roughly 18 and 100 years of age and came from 24 US areas.

The receptor's source is a woman between 40 and 55 years old with acute COVID-19. This chain connects TRBV6-5 to TRBJ1-1, with 7 bases aligning to TRBD1. The sample was PBMCs or T cells enriched from blood (not recorded which). The CDR3 here is CASSYQTTGMNTEAFF. CDR3 in DNA: TGTGCCAGCAGTTACCAAACGACAGGGATGAACACTGAAGCTTTCTTT.